The clone carrying this T cell receptor (beta chain) was counted ten times or more. Its antigen is as yet unknown. This sample is part of a study of T cells after yellow fever vaccination. Study details: With SMART-Seq v4 Ultra Low Input, the fractions containing low cell numbers were prepared. Overall study findings and caveats: The booster response re-showed most primary clones: more than 95% CD4, more than 80% CD8.

Germline V CDR1 and CDR2: SGHKS, YYEKEE (reference sequence). The germline V and J ends were trimmed by 4 bases and 0 bases, with 11 bases remaining between them. CDR3 size: 15 residues. TCRdb processed the 5' RACE reads anew with MiXCR; each CDR3 protein has one entry. The profile shows around 300,000 distinct CDR3 sequences, under 15% of them singletons. Specimen: CD4+ T cells sorted from PBMCs, collected 45 days after the yellow fever booster vaccination. The sequence came from a man aged 25-45 years who received the YFV17D yellow fever vaccine. This chain joins TRBV5-5 and TRBJ2-4; TRBD1 is a possible D gene (6 bases). The DNA for the CDR3 is TGTGCCAGCAGCGGGACACAACTAGCCAAAAACATTCAGTACTTC. It specifies CASSGTQLAKNIQYF.